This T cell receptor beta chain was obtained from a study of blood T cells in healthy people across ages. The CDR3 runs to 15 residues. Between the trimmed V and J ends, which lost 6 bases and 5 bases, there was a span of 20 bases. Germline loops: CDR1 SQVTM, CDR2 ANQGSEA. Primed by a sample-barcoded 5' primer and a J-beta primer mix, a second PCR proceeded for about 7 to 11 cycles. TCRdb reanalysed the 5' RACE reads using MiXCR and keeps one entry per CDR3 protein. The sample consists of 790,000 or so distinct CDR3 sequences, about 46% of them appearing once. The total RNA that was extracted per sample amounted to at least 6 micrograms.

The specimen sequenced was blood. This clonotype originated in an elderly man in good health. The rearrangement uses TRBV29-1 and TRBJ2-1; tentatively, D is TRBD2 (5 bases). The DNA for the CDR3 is TGCAGCGTCGCTCCCTGGGAGAACTTTAACAATGAGCAGTTCTTC. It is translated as CSVAPWENFNNEQFF.